This entry concerns a single T cell receptor (beta chain). What it binds is not known. The junction differs from germline at one of its ends, possibly a read error. The sample originates from a study of cytomegalovirus exposure and HLA in healthy donors. Background on the study: From HLA-typed donors, an early data release held 70 million to 95 million unique TCRs. Study conclusions and caveats: Per a prior analysis, the majority of TCR beta V segments were productive roughly 90% or roughly 30% of the time. Some V segments, including TRBV6-2 and TRBV6-3, were excluded as indistinguishable.

This CDR3 contains 17 residues. CDR1 is MNHNS and CDR2 is SASEGT in the germline V gene. The PCR made use of 60 Vbeta and 13 Jbeta primers. Only in-frame clones appear in the TCRdb table, and some are missing; sequencing was by immunoSEQ multiplex PCR. The sample yields nearly 110,000 clones, about 80% seen once. Samples came from healthy bone marrow donors. The sequence was collected from a young man in good health and CMV-seropositive. This chain uses TRBV6-1 with TRBJ2-4, with 7 positions matching TRBD2. Sequencing used PBMCs. The CDR3 reads CASSEISVGGRSNSQYF. DNA for the CDR3: TGTGCCAGCAGTGAAATCTCTGTCGGGGGGAGGTCGAACAGTCAGTACTTC.